This T cell receptor (beta chain) was profiled in a study of T cell repertoires in cytomegalovirus infection. The wider study: TCR beta signatures that were public indicated CMV infection and matching HLA type. Study-wide results and limits: CMV carriers with the relevant HLA were identified by cumulative public TCR beta family frequency. HLA-C-restricted CMV clonotypes gave the most frequent clonotype in two of eight donors.

Trimming cost V 5 bases and J 1 base; bases outside gene matches: 8. The CDR3 is 16 residues long. The V gene's germline CDR1 is DFQATT and CDR2 SNEGSKA (reference sequence). Worth noting for this clonotype: Its antigen remains unidentified.

TCRdb reprocessed the reads with MiXCR, giving one entry per CDR3 protein. The repertoire holds around 100,000 distinct CDR3 sequences, with approximately 15% as singletons. The sequence came from a human donor in good health (CMV status not recorded). Some clones in this sample may be carry-over from other donors' samples. The rearrangement joins TRBV20-1 to TRBJ2-6, with 7 bases lining up with TRBD1. Sample: PBMCs. In nucleotides, the CDR3 is TGCAGTGCTGTACAGGGGTCGGCTTCTGGGGCCAACGTCCTGACTTTC. It translates to CSAVQGSASGANVLTF.